This T cell receptor beta chain came from a study of blood T cell repertoires in COVID-19. Across the whole study: Sites in the United States, Italy and Spain provided acute and convalescent COVID-19 samples. PBMCs, B-cell-depleted T cells, or T cells were the source of the cDNA or gDNA that made up the material.

Authors' processing steps: Amplified reference gene primers provided the basis for estimating nucleated cell counts. TCRdb keeps only in-frame clones here, not all; method: immunoSEQ multiplex PCR. V, J and clone size are those of that table, while D and trimming were read from the DNA. The table includes 100,000 or so clones, 65% to 85% detected once. CDR3 length: 15 residues. Trimming removed 3 bases at V and 1 base at J, with 12 bases between. Germline V gene sequence: CDR1 MNHNS, CDR2 SASEGT. The sample taken for sequencing was peripheral blood. The rearrangement links TRBV6-1 to TRBJ1-2; the D gene is possibly TRBD1 (5 bases). The clonotype was recovered from a man in his 70s with active or convalescent COVID-19. The CDR3 DNA sequence: TGTGCCAGCAGTGACAGGGTCCCAGTTAACTATGGCTACACCTTC. It specifies CASSDRVPVNYGYTF.